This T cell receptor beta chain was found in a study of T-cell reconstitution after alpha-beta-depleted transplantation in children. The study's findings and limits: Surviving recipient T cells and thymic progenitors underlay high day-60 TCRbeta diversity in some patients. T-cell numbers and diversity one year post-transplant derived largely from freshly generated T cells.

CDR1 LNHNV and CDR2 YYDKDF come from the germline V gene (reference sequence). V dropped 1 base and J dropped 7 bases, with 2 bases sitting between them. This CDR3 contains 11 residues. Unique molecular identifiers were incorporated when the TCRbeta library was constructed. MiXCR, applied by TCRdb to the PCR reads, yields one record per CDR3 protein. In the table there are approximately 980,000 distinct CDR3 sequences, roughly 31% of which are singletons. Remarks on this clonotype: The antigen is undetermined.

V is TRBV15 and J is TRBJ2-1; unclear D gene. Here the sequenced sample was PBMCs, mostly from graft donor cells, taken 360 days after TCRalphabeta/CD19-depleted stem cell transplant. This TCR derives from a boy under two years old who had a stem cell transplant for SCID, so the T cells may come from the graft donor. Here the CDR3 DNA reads TGTGCCACCAGCAGAGCGAATGAGCAGTTCTTC. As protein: CATSRANEQFF.